This T cell receptor beta chain is from a study of blood T cell repertoires in COVID-19. The wider study: Samples representing acute and convalescent COVID-19 were sourced from the United States, Italy and Spain. From T cells, B-cell-depleted T cells, or PBMCs came the material, which was cDNA or gDNA.

This study enrolled people aged about 18 to 90 from about 24 US geographic areas. Cohort placement rested on clinical history that participants reported themselves. CDR1 is MNHEY and CDR2 is SVGAGI in the germline V gene. CDR3 length equals 15 residues. V was clipped by 7 bases and J by 4 bases; unmatched bases: 11. Repertoires were generated with immunoSEQ multiplex PCR, while TCRdb's copy carries only in-frame clones and drops some. In the table there are fewer than 150,000 clones, 84% of which are singletons. This TCR came from a woman aged 18 to 35 who had been exposed to COVID-19. The chain recombines TRBV6-5 with TRBJ1-1; the match to TRBD1 covers 8 bases. Sequenced material: PBMCs or T cells enriched from blood (not recorded which). The CDR3 sequence: CASIINGQGGTEAFF. In DNA form, the CDR3 reads TGTGCCAGCATCATAAACGGACAGGGAGGCACTGAAGCTTTCTTT.